Below are 14 T cell receptor beta chains sequenced from a single sample in a study of CD8+ T cells in alopecia areata. Following extraction, RNA underwent reverse transcription to cDNA, which served as the sequencing template. The assay was immunoSEQ multiplex PCR, and TCRdb's table has in-frame clones only and misses some. The sample records approximately 150,000 clones, approximately 87% being singletons. The specimen comprised CD8+ T cells sorted from blood, sampled at week 0. The receptors shown here come from a human donor with alopecia areata.

The chain links TRBV28 to TRBJ2-1; 10 nucleotides match TRBD1. This CDR3 is built from 15 residues. The V segment lost 6 bases and the J segment 5 bases; nucleotides outside the gene matches: 7. CDR1 is MDHEN and CDR2 is SYDVKM in the germline V gene. CDR3 region: CASRKDRGLHNEQFF. DNA for the CDR3: TGTGCCAGCAGGAAAGACAGGGGGCTTCACAATGAGCAGTTCTTC.

The chain couples TRBV5-1 to TRBJ2-3, with D unresolved. This CDR3 has 13 residues. Germline V lookup: CDR1 SGHRS, CDR2 YFSETQ. Trimming shortened V by 0 bases and J by 3 bases, and 5 bases separated the two germline ends. The CDR3 loop reads CASSLEATDTQYF. The CDR3 region has the DNA TGCGCCAGCAGCTTGGAAGCTACAGATACGCAGTATTTT.

The genes are TRBV25-1 and TRBJ1-5, with 7 bases aligning to TRBD1. The trim removed 6 bases at V and 7 bases at J, leaving 9 bases unmatched. The length of the CDR3 is 14 residues. In germline, CDR1 is MGHDK, CDR2 SYGVNS. The CDR3 DNA reads TGTGCCAGCAGCGAGACAGGGTCCAGGCAGCCCCAGCATTTT. This codes for CASSETGSRQPQHF.

The V gene is TRBV30, the J gene TRBJ1-2; TRBD1 aligns across 7 bases. The length of the CDR3 is 12 residues. V was pared by 8 bases and J by 2 bases, with 5 bases of the junction left unmatched. Germline V gene lookup returns CDR1 GTSNPN and CDR2 SVGIG (reference sequence). Written as DNA, the CDR3 is TGTGCCGGCCGGGACAGAAACTATGGCTACACCTTC. Amino acids: CAGRDRNYGYTF.

A note on this clone: An end of the junction differs from the germline gene, which may be a read error. This chain's CDR3 is CSVGDSSYNEQLF. The CDR3 DNA is TGCAGCGTTGGAGACAGCTCCTACAATGAGCAGCTCTTC. The V gene is TRBV29-1, the J gene TRBJ2-1; possibly TRBD1 for D (5 bases). The germline gives CDR1 SQVTM, CDR2 ANQGSEA. The CDR3 runs 13 residues.

This rearrangement joins TRBV29-1 to TRBJ2-1; no reliable D call. The CDR3 is 12 amino acids. The V end lost 1 base, the J end lost 6 bases, and 7 bases lay between the germline ends. The germline gives CDR1 SQVTM, CDR2 ANQGSEA. CDR3 sequence reads: CSVEAVPNEQFF. CDR3 nucleotides: TGCAGCGTTGAAGCAGTGCCCAATGAGCAGTTCTTC.

This chain's CDR3 is CASSFADAIRDTQYF. For the CDR3, the DNA is TGTGCCAGCAGCTTCGCCGACGCGATAAGGGATACGCAGTATTTT. This rearrangement joins TRBV5-4 to TRBJ2-3; D gene uncertain. Germline CDR1 reads SGHNT; CDR2 reads YYREEE (reference sequence). The CDR3 has 15 residues. V was trimmed by 2 bases and J by 6 bases, leaving 16 bases between them.

The CDR3 loop is CASSYSAGGTAEAFF. The CDR3 DNA follows: TGTGCCAGCAGTTACTCGGCCGGTGGGACGGCTGAAGCTTTCTTT. This rearrangement joins TRBV6-5 to TRBJ1-1; D may be TRBD1 (5 bases). The CDR3 is 15 amino acids. V shed 0 bases and J shed 6 bases, with 14 bases lying between them. Germline CDR1 and CDR2: MNHEY and SVGAGI.

The chain employs TRBV11-2 and TRBJ2-1; D gene uncertain. This CDR3 is 13 amino acids long. The V end was cut by 5 bases, the J end by 8 bases, with 13 bases between. CDR1 SGHAT and CDR2 FQNNGV come from the germline V gene. For the CDR3, the DNA is TGTGCCAGCAGCCCACGACCAGAGGATGAGCAGTTCTTC. It translates to CASSPRPEDEQFF.

Comments on this clone: At one end the junction does not follow the germline gene, possibly because of a read error. This chain joins TRBV28 and TRBJ2-7; 10 bases agree with TRBD1. Germline CDR1 is MDHEN and CDR2 is SYDVKM. This CDR3 has 12 residues. The CDR3 coding sequence is TGTGCCAGCAGTTTAGACAGGGGGCGATCAAACTTC. Residues: CASSLDRGRSNF.

J is TRBJ2-7 and V is TRBV10-2, with D possibly being TRBD2 (6 bases). Germline-derived CDR1 and CDR2 are WSHSY and SAAADI. Trimming pared 0 bases from V and 6 bases from J, leaving 9 bases between. CDR3 size: 13 residues. CDR3 region: CASSESRRGEQYF. The CDR3 nucleotides read TGCGCCAGCAGTGAGTCAAGGAGGGGCGAGCAGTACTTC.

The rearrangement links TRBV7-8 to TRBJ1-1, with a weak D call TRBD1 (5 bases). The germline gives CDR1 SGHVS, CDR2 FQNEAQ. The CDR3 has 14 amino acids. V lost 8 bases to trimming and J lost 0 bases, with 13 bases between them. DNA for the CDR3: TGTGCCAGCGGGGACGGCCTATTGAACACTGAAGCTTTCTTT. Protein product: CASGDGLLNTEAFF.

The V gene is TRBV21-1, the J gene TRBJ2-7; the D call of TRBD1 is as the table states it, not checked on the DNA. TRBV21-1 has pseudogene status. The CDR3 extends over 16 amino acids. CDR3 amino acids: CASRDRGLAECYEQYF. CDR3 DNA: TGTGCCAGCCGGGACAGGGGGCTAGCGGAGTGCTACGAGCAGTACTTC.

CDR3 nucleotide sequence: TGTGCCAGCAGTTCTCCCGACAGGGTACAGATAGTGGGCTACACCTTC. Translated: CASSSPDRVQIVGYTF. V usage is TRBV27 and J usage is TRBJ1-2, with TRBD1 matching over 7 bases. CDR3 length equals 16 residues. Losses at the gene ends were 4 bases for V and 8 bases for J; bases not matched to a gene: 16. CDR1 and CDR2 (germline): MNHEY, SMNVEV (reference sequence).